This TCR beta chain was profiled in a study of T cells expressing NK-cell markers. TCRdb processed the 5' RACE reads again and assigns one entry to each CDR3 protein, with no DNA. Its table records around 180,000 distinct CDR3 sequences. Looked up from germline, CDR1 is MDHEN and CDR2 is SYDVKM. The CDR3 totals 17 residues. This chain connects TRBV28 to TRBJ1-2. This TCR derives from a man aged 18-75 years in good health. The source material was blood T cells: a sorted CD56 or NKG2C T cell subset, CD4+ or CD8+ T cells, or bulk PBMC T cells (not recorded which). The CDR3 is CASSLSFVGQGMVGYTF.